These T cell receptor beta chains were read from a single sample in a study of blood T cell repertoires in COVID-19. Method: immunoSEQ multiplex PCR; TCRdb's copy keeps in-frame clones and lacks some. Of 130,000 to 150,000 clones in the sample, 75% to 90% were seen once. The sample consisted of peripheral blood. The receptors stem from a man younger than 30 with COVID-19, enrolled during active disease. CDR3s include the opening cysteine and the closing phenylalanine or tryptophan. Each record gives: D gene, J gene, V gene, clone size, CDR3 DNA, CDR3 protein. D genes are given only for firm matches. Where a row states a size, it is once, few, many or the class of an expanded clone; other rows omit it.

>NA|TRBJ1-1|TRBV6-6|once
TGTGCCAGCAGTTACGCTTTAGGACGAGGGATGGGTGCGGCTTTCTTT
CASSYALGRGMGAAFF
>NA|TRBJ1-1|TRBV28|once
TGTGCCAGCAGGCTAGAAATAGAGAACACTGAAGCTTTCTTT
CASRLEIENTEAFF
>NA|TRBJ2-1|TRBV28|few
TGTGCCAGCAGTTTCAGTGTAAACAATGAGCAGTTCTTC
CASSFSVNNEQFF
>TRBD2|TRBJ2-7|TRBV28|NA
TGTGCCAGCAGTTTTTTCCCCCCTACTAGCGGGAGCTCCTACGAGCAGTACTTC
CASSFFPPTSGSSYEQYF
>NA|TRBJ2-7|TRBV9|NA
TGTGCCAGCGGAGGGGACCACTCCTACGAGCAGTACTTC
CASGGDHSYEQYF
>NA|TRBJ1-6|TRBV7-9|NA
TGTGCCAGCAGCTCAGATCTGGACACGGCCTATAATTCACCCCTCCACTTT
CASSSDLDTAYNSPLHF
>NA|TRBJ2-6|TRBV29-1|NA
TGCAGCCCGACCGCCAGGGGACCCTCTGGGGCCAACGTCCTGACTTTC
CSPTARGPSGANVLTF
>TRBD2|TRBJ2-7|TRBV27|NA
TGTGCCAGCAGTTTATCCCTAGCGGGAGGGCTTACCTACGAGCAGTACTTC
CASSLSLAGGLTYEQYF
>NA|TRBJ1-2|TRBV18|NA
TGTGCCAGCTCCCCCCTCCCGGACATCGTCCGGCGGGGCTACACCTTC
CASSPLPDIVRRGYTF
>NA|TRBJ2-2|TRBV2|NA
TGTGCCAGCAAAATGACAGTGAACACCGGGGAGCTGTTTTTT
CASKMTVNTGELFF
>NA|TRBJ2-3|TRBV7-3|NA
TGTGCCAGCAGCTTAAGGGCTGCTCAAAGAGATACGCAGTATTTT
CASSLRAAQRDTQYF
>NA|TRBJ2-3|TRBV10-1|NA
TGCGCCAGCAGTGAGGGAGAGAGCACAGATACGCAGTATTTT
CASSEGESTDTQYF
>TRBD1|TRBJ2-7|TRBV23-1|NA
TGCGCCAGCAGTCCAACAGGGGGCTCCTACGAGCAGTACTTC
CASSPTGGSYEQYF
>NA|TRBJ2-5|TRBV25-1|NA
TGTGCCAGCAGTCCTCGACTGCACCAAGAGACCCAGTACTTC
CASSPRLHQETQYF
>NA|TRBJ1-1|TRBV6-4|NA
TGTGCCAGCAGTGTGAGTATGAACACTGAAGCTTTCTTT
CASSVSMNTEAFF
>TRBD2|TRBJ2-2|TRBV7-3|once
TGTGCCAGCAGCTTAACAGGAAGACTAGCGGGAGGGCCAGGCACCGGGGAGCTGTTTTTT
CASSLTGRLAGGPGTGELFF
>TRBD2|TRBJ2-3|TRBV11-2|NA
TGTGCCAGCAGCTTAGAGGTGACTAGCGGAAGAAGCACAGATACGCAGTATTTT
CASSLEVTSGRSTDTQYF
>TRBD1|TRBJ1-6|TRBV27|NA
TGTGCCAGCAGATTTGGGACAGGGCTTGTTTCACCCCTCCACTTT
CASRFGTGLVSPLHF
>NA|TRBJ2-7|TRBV21-1|NA
TGTGCCAGCAGCAAAGGGCACGGGACTAGCGGCACGGAGCAGTACTTC
CASSKGHGTSGTEQYF
>TRBD2|TRBJ2-1|TRBV7-2|NA
TGTGCCAGCAGCTTAGGGCTAGCGGGAGTAAAAAATGAGCAGTTCTTC
CASSLGLAGVKNEQFF
>TRBD2|TRBJ2-3|TRBV7-2|NA
TGTGCCAGCAGCTTAGCATGGCTAGCGGAAAGCACAGATACGCAGTATTTT
CASSLAWLAESTDTQYF
>NA|TRBJ1-6|TRBV19|NA
TGTGCCAGTAGTATAATATCCCGGGAGAAGTCACCCCTCCACTTT
CASSIISREKSPLHF
>NA|TRBJ2-7|TRBV12-3/TRBV12-4|NA
TGTGCCAGCAGCCGCGGCGCGCACTACGAGCAGTACTTC
CASSRGAHYEQYF
>TRBD2|TRBJ2-7|TRBV13|NA
TGTGCCAGCAGCTTGGGCCGGGACTACTCCTACGAGCAGTACTTC
CASSLGRDYSYEQYF
>NA|TRBJ2-4|TRBV2|few
TGTGCCAGCATAGTAATCCTAGGGGATACTAAAAACATTCAGTACTTC
CASIVILGDTKNIQYF
>NA|TRBJ2-3|TRBV19|NA
TGTGCCAGTAGTATTCCAGGGGCGGAAAGCACAGATACGCAGTATTTT
CASSIPGAESTDTQYF
>TRBD1|TRBJ1-4|TRBV6-2/TRBV6-3|NA
TGTGCCAGCAGTCGTCAGGGGGCGGCTAATGAAAAACTGCTTTTT
CASSRQGAANEKLLF
>TRBD1|TRBJ1-4|TRBV13|few
TGTGCCAGCAGCTCGGACAGGGGAAGGTTAGGAAAACTGCTTTTT
CASSSDRGRLGKLLF
>TRBD1|TRBJ1-4|TRBV3-1/TRBV3-2|NA
TGTGCCAGCAGCCCGGACCGGGACAGGGAACTGCTTTTT
CASSPDRDRELLF
>NA|TRBJ2-7|TRBV12-3/TRBV12-4|NA
TGTGCCAGCAGTTTTGACAGACCCGCAGGGCAGTACTTC
CASSFDRPAGQYF
>NA|TRBJ2-1|TRBV30|NA
TGTGCCTGGAGCCAGGATAGTGAGCAGTTCTTC
CAWSQDSEQFF
>NA|TRBJ2-1|TRBV27|NA
TGTGCCAGCAGACCCGGGGGAGCCTACAATGAGCAGTTCTTC
CASRPGGAYNEQFF
>NA|TRBJ2-1|TRBV9|once
TGTGCCAGCAGCGTATCCGATGCAACCACTAGGAGGTCCTACAATGAGCAGTTCTTC
CASSVSDATTRRSYNEQFF
>NA|TRBJ1-2|TRBV3-1/TRBV3-2|NA
TGTGCCAGCAGCCATGGAAGCTGGGCCCACTTC
CASSHGSWAHF
>TRBD1|TRBJ2-6|TRBV24-1|NA
TGTGCCACCAGTGATTTGAAAAAGGGACAGGAGGATACTGGGGCCAACGTCCTGACTTTC
CATSDLKKGQEDTGANVLTF
>NA|TRBJ1-1|TRBV12-3/TRBV12-4|NA
TGTGCCAGCAGCCAAGTCAGGGGCACTGAAGCTTTCTTT
CASSQVRGTEAFF
>NA|TRBJ2-2|TRBV6-2/TRBV6-3|NA
TGTGCCAGCAGCTCGGACAGACCCACCGGGGAGCTGTTTTTT
CASSSDRPTGELFF
>NA|TRBJ1-5|TRBV3-1/TRBV3-2|NA
TGTGCCAGCAGCCCCAATCCCGACAGGTATGGTCAGCCCCAGCATTTT
CASSPNPDRYGQPQHF
>TRBD1|TRBJ2-2|TRBV6-2/TRBV6-3|NA
TGTGCCAGCAGCCCCAGGGGGCTCCACACCGGGGAGCTGTTTTTT
CASSPRGLHTGELFF
>TRBD1|TRBJ1-4|TRBV6-6|NA
TGTGCCAGCAGCCAATACCGGGACAGGGATCGGCAACTGCTTTTT
CASSQYRDRDRQLLF
>NA|TRBJ2-3|TRBV30|NA
TGTGCCTGGAGACGGGGAATCACAGATACGCAGTATTTT
CAWRRGITDTQYF
>TRBD1|TRBJ2-7|TRBV9|NA
TGTGCCAGCGGTGGGACAGGGGGCTTCGGACCCTACGAGCAGTACTTC
CASGGTGGFGPYEQYF
>NA|TRBJ1-1|TRBV2|NA
TGTGCCAGCAGTGAACCGGGACAAATTCCGAACACTGAAGCTTTCTTT
CASSEPGQIPNTEAFF